A selection of T cell receptor beta chains follows, all from one sample in a study of T-cell reconstitution after alpha-beta-depleted transplantation in children. TCRdb re-called the PCR reads with MiXCR, one entry per CDR3 protein. The data show about 980,000 distinct CDR3 sequences, with about 26% seen just once and about 28% held by the top ten. The source was PBMCs, mostly from graft donor cells, collected 360 days after TCRalphabeta/CD19-depleted stem cell transplant. These TCRs come from a boy under two years old who had a stem cell transplant for SCID, so the T cells may come from the graft donor. The CDR3 runs from the conserved cysteine through the conserved F or W.

J | V | CDR3
TRBJ2-2 | TRBV3-1 | CASSPEGLHGELFF
TRBJ2-1 | TRBV9 | CGGGAQYNEQFF
TRBJ2-7 | TRBV27 | CASSASVAGGYEQYF
TRBJ2-1 | TRBV3-1 | CASSQRQGSLYNEQFF
TRBJ2-1 | TRBV11-2 | CASSSPSGTGNNEQFF
TRBJ2-1 | TRBV12-3/TRBV12-4 | CASYPRWGRYNEQFF
TRBJ2-2 | TRBV5-1 | CATRGQGNTGELFF
TRBJ2-1 | TRBV5-1 | CASSLAGTSGLNEQFF
TRBJ1-2 | TRBV4-3 | CASSQDPGFGYTF
TRBJ2-5 | TRBV5-1 | CASSRGQGEETQYF
TRBJ2-5 | TRBV6-2/TRBV6-3 | CASSYGPSSRYF
TRBJ2-2 | TRBV7-6 | CASSIRDRGRNTGELFF
TRBJ2-1 | TRBV24-1 | CATSDPLAGGNNEQFF
TRBJ1-1 | TRBV5-1 | CASRRDTEAFF
TRBJ2-7 | TRBV28 | CASSLGGMTVSYEQYF
TRBJ1-1 | TRBV5-1 | CASSSGRENTEAFF
TRBJ2-7 | TRBV5-1 | CASSLGPAGFYEQYF
TRBJ2-1 | TRBV9 | CASSVGEKGYRYNEQFF
TRBJ2-1 | TRBV7-1 | CASSPDRVFDNEQFF
TRBJ2-1 | TRBV28 | CASSLLRGGVEQFF
TRBJ2-7 | TRBV5-1 | CASSLVQGDSYEQYF
TRBJ2-7 | TRBV18 | CASSSSSGTGFYEQYF
TRBJ1-5 | TRBV28 | CASNPGQVSNQPQHF
TRBJ2-5 | TRBV7-9 | CASSLVAVARQETQYF
TRBJ1-5 | TRBV6-1 | CATDGGAAPSNQPQHF
TRBJ2-1 | TRBV6-1 | CASSARWGRGGSNEQFF
TRBJ2-2 | TRBV12-3/TRBV12-4 | CASSLDRHLGLNTGELFF
TRBJ2-5 | TRBV20-1 | CSASEGAQETQYF
TRBJ1-5 | TRBV24-1 | CATSEVRVNQPQHF
TRBJ2-1 | TRBV12-3/TRBV12-4 | CASSSYWGGGILNEQFF
TRBJ2-5 | TRBV2 | CASSDSVAGEETQYF
TRBJ2-7 | TRBV24-1 | CATIRMVGDYEQYF
TRBJ2-5 | TRBV3-1 | CASSQTLSELWREETQYF
TRBJ2-3 | TRBV20-1 | CSSTADTQYF
TRBJ2-3 | TRBV5-1 | CASSLEAGRSDTQYF